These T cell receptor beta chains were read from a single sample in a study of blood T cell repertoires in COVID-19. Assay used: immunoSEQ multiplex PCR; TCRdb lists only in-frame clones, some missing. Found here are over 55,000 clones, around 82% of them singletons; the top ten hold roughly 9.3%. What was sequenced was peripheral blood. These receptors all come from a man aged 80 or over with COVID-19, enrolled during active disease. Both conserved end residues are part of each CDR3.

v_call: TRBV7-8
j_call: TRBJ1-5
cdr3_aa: CASSSWGAGGLAQHF

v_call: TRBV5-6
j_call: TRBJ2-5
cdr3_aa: CASSLERDRYEGQYF

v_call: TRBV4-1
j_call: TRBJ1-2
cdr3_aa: CASSQDRAEQGGGYTF

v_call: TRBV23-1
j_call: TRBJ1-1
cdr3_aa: CASSQSPQGSALGAFF

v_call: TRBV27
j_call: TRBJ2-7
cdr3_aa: CASSRGMSSYEQYF

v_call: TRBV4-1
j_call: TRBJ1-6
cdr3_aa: CASSQILRTGDSPLHF

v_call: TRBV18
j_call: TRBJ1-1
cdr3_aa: CASSPEAGGNTEAFF

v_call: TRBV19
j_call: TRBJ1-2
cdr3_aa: CASTPGRDGYTF

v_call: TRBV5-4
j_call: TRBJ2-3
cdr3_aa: CASSFGRGGSTDTQYF

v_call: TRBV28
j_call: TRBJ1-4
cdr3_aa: CASRQTHRNEKLFF

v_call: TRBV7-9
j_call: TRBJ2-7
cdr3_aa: CASSSVTSGEPYEQYF

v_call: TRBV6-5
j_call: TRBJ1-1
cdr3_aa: CASSYSGGTEAFF

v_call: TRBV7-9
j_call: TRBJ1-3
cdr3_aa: CASSLAQAGNTIYF

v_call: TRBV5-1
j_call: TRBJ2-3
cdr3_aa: CASSSGQLGGTDTQYF

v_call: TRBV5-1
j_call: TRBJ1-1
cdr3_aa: CASTLQGPDTEAFF

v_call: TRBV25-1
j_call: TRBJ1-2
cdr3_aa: CASRATGQNYGYTF

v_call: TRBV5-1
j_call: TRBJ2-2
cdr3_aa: CASGANRGAGELFF

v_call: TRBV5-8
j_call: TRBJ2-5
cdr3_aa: CASSPGLAGAQETQYF

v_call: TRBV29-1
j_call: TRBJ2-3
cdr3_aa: CSAERGASTDTQYF

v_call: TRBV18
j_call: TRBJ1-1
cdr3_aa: CASSPPSSWNTEAFF

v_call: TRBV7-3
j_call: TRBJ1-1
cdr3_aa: CASSSGQDLEAFF

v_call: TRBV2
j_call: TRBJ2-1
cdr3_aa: CASSPRDRGLDEQFF

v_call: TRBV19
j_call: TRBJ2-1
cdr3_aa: CASSIDFSGGYNEQFF

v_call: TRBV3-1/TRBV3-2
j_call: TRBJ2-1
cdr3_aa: CASSHLEASDEQFF

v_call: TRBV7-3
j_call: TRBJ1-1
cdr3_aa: CASSSGSGGTEAFF

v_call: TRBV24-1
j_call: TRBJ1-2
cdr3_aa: CATSDADFYGYTF

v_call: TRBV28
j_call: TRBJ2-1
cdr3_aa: CASSSPGQGYNEQFF

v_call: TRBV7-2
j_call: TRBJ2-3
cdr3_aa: CASKLRGLAGGLDTQYF

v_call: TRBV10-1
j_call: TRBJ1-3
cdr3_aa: CASSAGGSGNTIYF

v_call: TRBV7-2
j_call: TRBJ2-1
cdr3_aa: CASSQQAASYNEQFF

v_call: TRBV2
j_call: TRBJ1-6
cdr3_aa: CASSTVSSPLHF

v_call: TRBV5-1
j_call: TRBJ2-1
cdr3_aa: CASSLAPDNEQFF

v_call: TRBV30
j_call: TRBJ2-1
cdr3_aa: CAWSLSSYNEQFF

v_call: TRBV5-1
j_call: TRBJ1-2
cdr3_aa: CASSLGQGTTHYGYTF

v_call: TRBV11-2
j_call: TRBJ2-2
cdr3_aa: CASSPGTGRSGELFF

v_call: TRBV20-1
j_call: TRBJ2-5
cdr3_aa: CSPQGGETQYF

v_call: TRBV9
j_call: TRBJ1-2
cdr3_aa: CASSPYNPGQGAPNYGYTF

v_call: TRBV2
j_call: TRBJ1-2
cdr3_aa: CASSRDRGRNYGYTF

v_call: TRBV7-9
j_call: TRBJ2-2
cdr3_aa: CASSPGQGEGTGELFF

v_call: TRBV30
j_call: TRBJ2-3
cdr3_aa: CAWSVLGGSADTQYF

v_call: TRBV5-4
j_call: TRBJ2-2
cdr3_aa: CASSLVGTGGNTGELFF

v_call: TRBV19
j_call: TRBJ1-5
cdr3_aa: CASRDRGYSNQPQHF

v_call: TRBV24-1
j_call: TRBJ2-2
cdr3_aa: CAVGSGQGDTGELFF

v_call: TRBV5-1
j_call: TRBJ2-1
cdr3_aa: CASSISSGSSYNEQFF

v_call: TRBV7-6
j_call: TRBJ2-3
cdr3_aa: CASSPGLSTDTQYF